One and the same sample provided the 20 T cell receptor beta chains below, sequenced in a study of shared clonotypes between healthy human individuals. The data were produced by immunoSEQ multiplex PCR, yet TCRdb's version contains in-frame clones alone and is incomplete. The data contain about 2.3 million clones, approximately 90% of them seen just once; the ten biggest clones take up around 0.35%. The specimen sequenced was naive CD4+ T cells from PBMCs. The subset here: CD45RA+ positively selected. These receptors originate from a man aged 18 to 29 in good health. Some clones in this sample may be carry-over from other donors' samples.

This sequence joins TRBV19 and TRBJ2-1, with 8 bases lining up with TRBD1. Germline-derived CDR1 and CDR2 are LNHDA and SQIVND (reference sequence). V lost 4 bases, J lost 2 bases, and 4 bases stayed unmatched. CDR3 length: 15 residues. The CDR3 spells CASSTRGRTYNEQFF. The CDR3 coding sequence is TGTGCCAGTAGTACCAGGGGGCGAACCTACAATGAGCAGTTCTTC.

This clone was seen just once. V and J are TRBV5-6 and TRBJ2-1; D unresolved. The CDR3 has 11 amino acids. CDR1 SGHDT and CDR2 YYEEEE come from the germline V gene. Trimming removed 1 base at V and 6 bases at J, with 2 bases between. CDR3 sequence reads: CASSLSNEQFF. The DNA for the CDR3 is TGTGCCAGCAGCTTGAGCAATGAGCAGTTCTTC.

The CDR3 protein is CASSVSTGYISYEQYF. CDR3 DNA: TGTGCCAGCAGTGTCTCCACAGGTTACATCTCCTACGAGCAGTACTTC. This chain links TRBV2 with TRBJ2-7, with D perhaps matching TRBD1 (5 bases). The germline CDR1 and CDR2 sequences are SNHLY and FYNNEI. The length of the CDR3 is 16 residues. V gave up 4 bases and J gave up 0 bases, with 16 bases separating them.

The CDR3 sequence is CASSAGQGAAYGYTF. CDR3 bases: TGTGCCAGCAGCGCTGGGCAGGGGGCGGCCTATGGCTACACCTTC. This chain uses TRBV9 with TRBJ1-2; 8 bases line up with TRBD1. The CDR3 has 15 residues. V was pared by 3 bases and J by 4 bases, with 8 bases of the junction left unmatched. Germline assignment: CDR1 SGDLS and CDR2 YYNGEE.

The rearrangement joins TRBV2 to TRBJ2-7, with TRBD2 identical over 9 bases. The trim removed 10 bases at V and 3 bases at J, leaving 10 bases unmatched. Germline CDR1 reads SNHLY; CDR2 reads FYNNEI. This CDR3 is built from 14 residues. The CDR3 coding sequence is TGTGCCATCCGCGGAGGGACTAGCTTCTACGAGCAGTACTTC. Protein sequence: CAIRGGTSFYEQYF.

The gene calls are TRBV7-9 and TRBJ1-3, with D uncertain. The germline CDR1 and CDR2 sequences are SEHNR and FQNEAQ (reference sequence). CDR3 length: 15 amino acids. Between the trimmed V and J ends, which lost 3 bases and 3 bases, there was a span of 12 bases. CDR3 nucleotides: TGTGCCAGCAGCTTTAGTGGGAGTGATGGAAACACCATATATTTT. It encodes CASSFSGSDGNTIYF.

This clone was seen a single time. The chain employs TRBV7-2 and TRBJ2-1; 11 bases match TRBD2. Germline values: CDR1 SGHTA, CDR2 FQGNSA. V trimming: 6 bases; J trimming: 3 bases; junction bases outside the gene matches: 4. This CDR3 is 15 amino acids long. The CDR3 sequence is CASRETSGSYNEQFF. The DNA of the CDR3 is TGTGCCAGCAGGGAAACTAGCGGGAGCTACAATGAGCAGTTCTTC.

The rearrangement joins TRBV9 to TRBJ2-1, with D perhaps TRBD1 (6 bases). From germline, CDR1 is SGDLS and CDR2 YYNGEE. This CDR3 region has 19 residues. The V end lost 3 bases, the J end lost 0 bases, and 22 bases lay between the germline ends. CDR3 bases: TGTGCCAGCAGCGCTAGGGATCATGGGGGCTGGAGCTCCTACAATGAGCAGTTCTTC. Its translation: CASSARDHGGWSSYNEQFF.

This sequence joins TRBV5-5 and TRBJ1-5; 7 positions agree with TRBD1. Germline V CDR1 and CDR2: SGHKS, YYEKEE (reference sequence). The CDR3 covers 16 residues. The trim removed 2 bases at V and 3 bases at J, leaving 8 bases unmatched. The CDR3 protein is CASSFGTASYNQPQHF. CDR3 coding DNA: TGTGCCAGCAGCTTCGGGACAGCAAGTTACAATCAGCCCCAGCATTTT. The variable domain in full, with the rest retrieved from reference TRBV5-5 and TRBJ1-5, is DAGVTQSPTHLIKTRGQQVTLRCSPISGHKSVSWYQQVLGQGPQFIFQYYEKEERGRGNFPDRFSARQFPNYSSELNVNALLLGDSALYLCASSFGTASYNQPQHFGDGTRLSIL.

The chain recombines TRBV11-2 with TRBJ2-1; 9 bases map to TRBD1. From germline, CDR1 is SGHAT and CDR2 FQNNGV. The ends lost 5 bases at V and 1 base at J; junction bases unmatched: 3. This CDR3 has 15 amino acids. DNA for the CDR3: TGTGCCAGCAGCCGACAGGGGGTATCCTACAATGAGCAGTTCTTC. Amino acid sequence: CASSRQGVSYNEQFF.

The gene calls are TRBV5-4 and TRBJ2-1, with 7 bases that match TRBD2. V shed 0 bases, J shed 3 bases, and the junction held 3 bases outside the gene matches. From germline, CDR1 is SGHNT and CDR2 YYREEE (reference sequence). The CDR3 sequence is 15 residues long. The CDR3 loop is CASSLVRGDYNEQFF. For the CDR3, the DNA is TGTGCCAGCAGCTTGGTTCGGGGGGACTACAATGAGCAGTTCTTC. The entire variable domain, with the rest obtained from reference TRBV5-4 and TRBJ2-1, is as follows: ETGVTQSPTHLIKTRGQQVTLRCSSQSGHNTVSWYQQALGQGPQFIFQYYREEENGRGNFPPRFSGLQFPNYSSELNVNALELDDSALYLCASSLVRGDYNEQFFGPGTRLTVL.

The gene calls are TRBV5-4 and TRBJ1-2; D not certain. The V end was cut by 2 bases, the J end by 4 bases, with 12 bases between. Germline CDR1 SGHNT, CDR2 YYREEE (reference sequence). The CDR3 extends over 14 amino acids. The CDR3 loop is CASSFTPTAYGYTF. The CDR3, as DNA: TGTGCCAGCAGCTTCACGCCTACAGCCTATGGCTACACCTTC.

Of note for this clone: The same CDR3 can be traced to other DNA sequences in this sample. This chain uses TRBV6-5 with TRBJ2-5; D is unresolved. CDR3 length: 12 amino acids. Germline V gives CDR1 MNHEY, CDR2 SVGAGI. V dropped 6 bases and J dropped 1 base, with 6 bases sitting between them. The CDR3 reads CASRDPQETQYF. The CDR3, as DNA: TGTGCCAGCAGGGACCCCCAAGAGACCCAGTACTTC.

The chain employs TRBV6-1 and TRBJ2-2, with D unresolved. The CDR3 runs 15 residues. Trimming pared 2 bases from V and 1 base from J, leaving 8 bases between. The germline V gene encodes CDR1 MNHNS and CDR2 SASEGT. This CDR3 is CASSEIRLNTGELFF. The CDR3 region has the DNA TGTGCCAGCAGTGAAATCCGGCTGAACACCGGGGAGCTGTTTTTT.

The V gene is TRBV2, the J gene TRBJ1-5; D gene uncertain. The CDR3 covers 14 residues. V was cut by 2 bases and J by 7 bases, with 12 bases left in between. Per the germline V gene, CDR1 is SNHLY and CDR2 is FYNNEI. CDR3 sequence reads: CASSERAVRQPQHF. CDR3 DNA: TGTGCCAGCAGTGAAAGGGCAGTCAGACAGCCCCAGCATTTT.

The chain is built from TRBV6-5 and TRBJ2-7; 7 bases agree with TRBD1. This CDR3 is 16 amino acids long. Germline CDR1 and CDR2: MNHEY and SVGAGI. The V and J ends lost 3 bases and 3 bases, in that order; junction bases with no gene match: 11. The CDR3 is CASSYSLGQWYYEQYF. The DNA of the CDR3 is TGTGCCAGCAGTTATTCCCTGGGACAGTGGTACTACGAGCAGTACTTC.

The gene calls are TRBV14 and TRBJ1-3, with a tentative D call TRBD1 (6 bases). This CDR3 is built from 14 residues. CDR1 is SGHDN, CDR2 FVKESK, per germline. Trimming shortened V by 4 bases and J by 2 bases, and 9 bases separated the two germline ends. In DNA form, the CDR3 reads TGTGCCAGCAGCCCAAGGGGGACTGGAAACACCATATATTTT. Its translation: CASSPRGTGNTIYF.

The chain links TRBV19 to TRBJ2-2, with D maybe TRBD2 (6 bases). This CDR3 has 19 amino acids. V was pared by 4 bases and J by 4 bases, with 25 bases between. CDR1 and CDR2 from the germline V gene are LNHDA and SQIVND (reference sequence). CDR3 in amino acids: CASSREVFGSLLTTGELFF. CDR3 bases: TGTGCCAGTAGTAGAGAGGTATTCGGGAGCCTTTTAACCACCGGGGAGCTGTTTTTT.

This clone was detected only once. This chain links TRBV10-3 with TRBJ1-5, with 9 bases that match TRBD1. The V gene's germline CDR1 is ENHRY and CDR2 SYGVKD. This CDR3 region has 16 residues. After removal of 3 bases from V and 3 bases from J, the junction contained 6 bases not matched to a gene. CDR3 DNA sequence: TGTGCCATCAGTGACCCGGGACAGGGAGACAATCAGCCCCAGCATTTT. Protein sequence: CAISDPGQGDNQPQHF.

CDR3 in amino acids: CASSEAQGAVTNYGYTF. The CDR3 region has the DNA TGTGCCAGCAGTGAAGCGCAGGGGGCCGTAACTAACTATGGCTACACCTTC. The V call is TRBV6-1, the J call TRBJ1-2; TRBD1 matches 8 bases. CDR3 length: 17 residues. The J segment lost 0 bases and the V segment lost 0 bases, leaving 6 bases of the junction unmatched. Germline V gene lookup returns CDR1 MNHNS and CDR2 SASEGT.